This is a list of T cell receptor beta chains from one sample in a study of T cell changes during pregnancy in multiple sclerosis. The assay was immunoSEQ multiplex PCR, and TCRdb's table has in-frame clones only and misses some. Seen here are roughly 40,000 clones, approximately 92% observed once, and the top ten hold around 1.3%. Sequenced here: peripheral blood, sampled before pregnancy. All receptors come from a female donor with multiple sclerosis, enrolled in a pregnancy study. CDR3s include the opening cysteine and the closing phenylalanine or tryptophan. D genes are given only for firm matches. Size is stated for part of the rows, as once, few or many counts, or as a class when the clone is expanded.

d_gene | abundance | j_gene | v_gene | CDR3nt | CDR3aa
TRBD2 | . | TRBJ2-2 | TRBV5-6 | TGTGCCAGCAGCTTGGTGACGGGACTAGCGTTTGAGGGCGGGGAGCTGTTTTTT | CASSLVTGLAFEGGELFF
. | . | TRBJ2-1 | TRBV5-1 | TGCGCCAGCAGCTTCGGGGTGGATGAGCAGTTCTTC | CASSFGVDEQFF
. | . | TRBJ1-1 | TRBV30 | TGTGCCTGGAGTGGGAGGGCCGAAGCTTTCTTT | CAWSGRAEAFF
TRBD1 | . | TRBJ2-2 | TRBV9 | TGTGCCAGCAGCCACAACAGGGGGCCCGGGGAGCTGTTTTTT | CASSHNRGPGELFF
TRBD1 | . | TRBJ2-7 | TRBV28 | TGTGCCAGCAGCCTATCCCAGACAGGGGGATACGAGCAGTACTTC | CASSLSQTGGYEQYF
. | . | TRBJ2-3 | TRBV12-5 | TGTGCTAGTGGTTTGCCCCCAATCTCCCACGTCCCTCTGAGAGATACGCAGTATTTT | CASGLPPISHVPLRDTQYF
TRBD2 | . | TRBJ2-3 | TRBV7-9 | TGTGCCAGCAGCGTAGGGAGTGGGCTAGCGGGAGTAACAGATACGCAGTATTTT | CASSVGSGLAGVTDTQYF
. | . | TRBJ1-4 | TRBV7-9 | TGTGCCAGCAGCCATATCCAGGGGCGAGGTAATGAAAAACTGTTTTTT | CASSHIQGRGNEKLFF
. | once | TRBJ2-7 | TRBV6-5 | TGTGCCAGCAGACGAGGGACTCCGCATACCTACGAGCAGTACTTC | CASRRGTPHTYEQYF
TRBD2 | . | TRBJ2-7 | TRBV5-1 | TGCGCCAGCAGCCGGACTAGCTTCCTCGGCGAGCAGTACTTC | CASSRTSFLGEQYF
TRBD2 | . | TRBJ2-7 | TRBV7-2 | TGTGCCAGCAGCCCGGGACTAGCGGGAGACTACGAGCAGTACTTC | CASSPGLAGDYEQYF
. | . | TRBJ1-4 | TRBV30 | TGTGCCTGGAGTGTACTTAGAGAAAAGCTGTTTTTT | CAWSVLREKLFF
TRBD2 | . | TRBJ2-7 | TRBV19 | TGTGCCAGTAGTCGCTCCGGACTAGCGGGAGACACCTACGAGCAGTACTTC | CASSRSGLAGDTYEQYF